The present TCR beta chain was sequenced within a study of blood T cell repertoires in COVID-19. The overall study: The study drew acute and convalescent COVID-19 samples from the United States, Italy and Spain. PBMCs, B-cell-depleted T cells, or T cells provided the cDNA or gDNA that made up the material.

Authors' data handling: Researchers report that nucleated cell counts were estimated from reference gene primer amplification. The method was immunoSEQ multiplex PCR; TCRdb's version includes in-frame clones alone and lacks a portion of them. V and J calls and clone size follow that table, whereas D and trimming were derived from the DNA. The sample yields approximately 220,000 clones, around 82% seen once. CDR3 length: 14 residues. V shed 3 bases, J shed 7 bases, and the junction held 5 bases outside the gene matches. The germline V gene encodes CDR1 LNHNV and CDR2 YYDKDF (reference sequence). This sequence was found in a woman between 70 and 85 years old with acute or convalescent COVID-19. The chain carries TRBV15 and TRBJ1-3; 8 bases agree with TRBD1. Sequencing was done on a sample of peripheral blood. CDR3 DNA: TGTGCCACCAGCAGGGGGACAGGAGGGAACACCATATATTTT. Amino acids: CATSRGTGGNTIYF. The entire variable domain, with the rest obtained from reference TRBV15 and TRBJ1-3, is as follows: DAMVIQNPRYQVTQFGKPVTLSCSQTLNHNVMYWYQQKSSQAPKLLFHYYDKDFNNEADTPDNFQSRRPNTSFCFLDIRSPGLGDTAMYLCATSRGTGGNTIYFGEGSWLTVV.